The 16 T cell receptor beta chains listed next were all sequenced from one sample in a study of blood T cell repertoires in COVID-19. Sequenced by immunoSEQ multiplex PCR; TCRdb stores in-frame clones only, minus some. The sample records approximately 130,000 clones, about four fifths being singletons. The sequenced sample was peripheral blood. The receptors derive from a man at least 80 years old with acute or convalescent COVID-19.

This clone was seen more than once but under ten times. A junction boundary mismatches the germline segment, possibly from a read error. The chain uses TRBV5-6 and TRBJ2-3; D might be TRBD1 (6 bases). The length of the CDR3 is 13 residues. From germline, CDR1 is SGHDT and CDR2 YYEEEE. CDR3 protein: CASSLVSTGTQYF. As DNA, the CDR3 is TGTGCCAGCAGCTTGGTATCGACAGGTACGCAGTATTTT. Based on the CDR3 plus reference TRBV5-6 and TRBJ2-3, the full variable domain is DAGVTQSPTHLIKTRGQQVTLRCSPKSGHDTVSWYQQALGQGPQFIFQYYEEEERQRGNFPDRFSGHQFPNYSSELNVNALLLGDSALYLCASSLVSTGTQYFGPGTRLTVL.

J is TRBJ1-6 and V is TRBV7-2; weak D call: TRBD1 (6 bases). The CDR3 has 14 residues. Trimming removed 4 bases at V and 10 bases at J, with 14 bases between. CDR1 and CDR2 (germline): SGHTA, FQGNSA. The CDR3 DNA is TGTGCCAGCAGCTCTACAGGGATTCGGTCACCCCTCCACTTT. Protein sequence: CASSSTGIRSPLHF.

The chain joins TRBV10-3 to TRBJ2-1; tentative D call: TRBD2 (7 bases). Germline CDR1 reads ENHRY; CDR2 reads SYGVKD. Deletions cut 4 bases from V and 11 bases from J, with 12 bases between. The CDR3 loop spans 12 amino acids. The CDR3, as DNA: TGTGCCATCAGTGGTGCCGGGGGGCAGCAGTTCTTC. Its translation is CAISGAGGQQFF.

This chain links TRBV6-5 with TRBJ1-5, with TRBD1 identical over 8 bases. The V gene's germline CDR1 is MNHEY and CDR2 SVGAGI. CDR3 size: 15 residues. V shed 6 bases, J shed 0 bases, and the junction held 4 bases outside the gene matches. The CDR3 nucleotides are TGTGCCAGCAGAACGGACAGGGATAGCAATCAGCCCCAGCATTTT. It specifies CASRTDRDSNQPQHF.

Only a few counts were recorded for this clone. The gene calls are TRBV9 and TRBJ2-1; tentatively, D is TRBD1 (6 bases). This CDR3 comprises 13 residues. Looked up from germline, CDR1 is SGDLS and CDR2 is YYNGEE. Trimming removed 3 bases from V and 13 bases from J, with 17 bases in between. The CDR3 spells CASSDTQGPRQFF. The CDR3 DNA reads TGTGCCAGCAGCGACACACAGGGCCCCCGACAGTTCTTC.

This chain connects TRBV29-1 to TRBJ2-3; 7 bases are shared with TRBD2. V shed 4 bases, J shed 5 bases, and the junction held 9 bases outside the gene matches. Germline assignment: CDR1 SQVTM and CDR2 ANQGSEA. The CDR3 extends over 14 amino acids. The CDR3 region is CSVAGGQPQDTQYF. As DNA, the CDR3 is TGCAGCGTTGCGGGGGGTCAACCGCAAGATACGCAGTATTTT.

The chain couples TRBV13 to TRBJ2-1; 9 bases map to TRBD2. V was pared by 2 bases and J by 0 bases, with 14 bases of the junction left unmatched. The CDR3 runs to 20 residues. Germline V gives CDR1 PRHDT, CDR2 FYEKMQ (reference sequence). CDR3 loop: CASSLMGVSGGANSYNEQFF. As DNA, the CDR3 is TGTGCCAGCAGCTTAATGGGTGTTAGCGGGGGAGCTAACTCCTACAATGAGCAGTTCTTC.

J is TRBJ1-5 and V is TRBV27; tentative D call: TRBD1 (5 bases). Germline V gives CDR1 MNHEY, CDR2 SMNVEV (reference sequence). V gave up 6 bases and J gave up 1 base, with 19 bases separating them. CDR3 length equals 17 residues. DNA of the CDR3: TGTGCCAGCAGCCGAATCCCGGGACTCCGGAGCAATCAGCCCCAGCATTTT. Translating it yields CASSRIPGLRSNQPQHF.

The V call is TRBV6-2 or TRBV6-3, the J call TRBJ2-7; 7 bases map to TRBD2. V gave up 2 bases and J gave up 1 base; unmatched junction bases: 8. Germline CDR1 is MNHEY and CDR2 is SVGEGT. The CDR3 runs 16 residues. This CDR3 reads CASSYPWGRVSYEQYF. The CDR3 nucleotides are TGTGCCAGCAGTTACCCGTGGGGGAGGGTTTCCTACGAGCAGTACTTC.

This clone was seen repeatedly, ten times or more. The chain employs TRBV7-3 and TRBJ2-3, with a weak D call TRBD1 (6 bases). The germline V gene encodes CDR1 SGHTA and CDR2 FQGTGA. With 8 bases removed from V and 0 bases from J, the gap between germline ends came to 12 bases. This CDR3 has 14 residues. CDR3 sequence reads: CASVSTGSTDTQYF. The CDR3 region has the DNA TGTGCCAGCGTCTCGACAGGAAGCACAGATACGCAGTATTTT. The whole variable domain, remainder taken from reference TRBV7-3 and TRBJ2-3, is GAGVSQTPSNKVTEKGKYVELRCDPISGHTALYWYRQSLGQGPEFLIYFQGTGAADDSGLPNDRFFAVRPEGSVSTLKIQRTERGDSAVYLCASVSTGSTDTQYFGPGTRLTVL.

In its sample, this clone was seen once. The chain combines TRBV7-3 with TRBJ2-3, with 9 bases identical to TRBD2. V trimming: 4 bases; J trimming: 6 bases; junction bases outside the gene matches: 5. This CDR3 is built from 14 residues. CDR1 and CDR2 from the germline V gene are SGHTA and FQGTGA. CDR3 sequence: CASSSGLALDTQYF. The CDR3 DNA follows: TGTGCCAGCAGCTCGGGACTAGCACTGGATACGCAGTATTTT.

The chain carries TRBV7-2 and TRBJ2-7; the D gene is possibly TRBD2 (6 bases). Germline V gene data show CDR1 as SGHTA and CDR2 as FQGNSA. The CDR3 is 14 amino acids. Trimming took off 3 bases at V and 3 bases at J, with 12 bases between the two ends. In nucleotides, the CDR3 is TGTGCCAGCAGCTTCCTCGGGAGCGACTACGAGCAGTACTTC. Protein product: CASSFLGSDYEQYF. Supplemented by reference TRBV7-2 and TRBJ2-7, the full variable domain reads GAGVSQSPSNKVTEKGKDVELRCDPISGHTALYWYRQSLGQGLEFLIYFQGNSAPDKSGLPSDRFSAERTGGSVSTLTIQRTQQEDSAVYLCASSFLGSDYEQYFGPGTRLTVT.

This clone was detected only once. The CDR3 DNA sequence: TGTGCCAGCAGCCGGGACAGTGGGAGCACAGATACGCAGTATTTT. As protein: CASSRDSGSTDTQYF. The V call is TRBV7-2, the J call TRBJ2-3; 7 positions match TRBD1. Looked up from germline, CDR1 is SGHTA and CDR2 is FQGNSA. V was pared by 5 bases and J by 0 bases, with 5 bases of the junction left unmatched. This CDR3 has 15 amino acids.

CDR3 nucleotides: TGTGCCAGCACCGCAGGCTCAGGGGGAGTTGATCACGAGCAGTACTTC. Protein: CASTAGSGGVDHEQYF. The chain employs TRBV7-9 and TRBJ2-7, with 7 bases identical to TRBD1. The CDR3 consists of 16 residues. After removal of 7 bases from V and 5 bases from J, the junction contained 17 bases not matched to a gene. Germline V lookup: CDR1 SEHNR, CDR2 FQNEAQ (reference sequence).

The chain is built from TRBV6-5 and TRBJ1-2; TRBD1 might be the D (6 bases). The V end lost 6 bases, the J end lost 2 bases, and 10 bases lay between the germline ends. CDR1 and CDR2 (germline): MNHEY, SVGAGI. The CDR3 runs to 13 residues. The CDR3, as DNA: TGTGCCAGCAGCACAGGGATAAACTATGGCTACACCTTC. This codes for CASSTGINYGYTF.

A few counts support this clone. V and J are TRBV2 and TRBJ1-2; perhaps TRBD1 as D (5 bases). CDR1 is SNHLY, CDR2 FYNNEI, per germline. CDR3 length: 13 residues. V lost 6 bases, J lost 4 bases, and 12 bases lay in between. The CDR3 nucleotides are TGTGCCAGCAGCAGGGAAGGCTTCTATGGCTACACCTTC. Residues: CASSREGFYGYTF.